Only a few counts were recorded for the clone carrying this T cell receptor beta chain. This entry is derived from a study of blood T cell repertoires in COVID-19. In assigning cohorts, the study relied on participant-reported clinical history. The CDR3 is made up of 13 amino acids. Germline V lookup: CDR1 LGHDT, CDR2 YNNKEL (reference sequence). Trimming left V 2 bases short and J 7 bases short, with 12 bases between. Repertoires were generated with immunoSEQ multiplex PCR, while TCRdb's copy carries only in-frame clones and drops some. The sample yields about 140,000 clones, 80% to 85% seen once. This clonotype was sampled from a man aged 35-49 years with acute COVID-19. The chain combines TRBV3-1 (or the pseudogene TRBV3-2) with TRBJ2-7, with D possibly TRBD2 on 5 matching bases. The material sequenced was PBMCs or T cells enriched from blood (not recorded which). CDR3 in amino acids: CASSQLGSGEQYF. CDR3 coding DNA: TGTGCCAGCAGCCAACTCGGATCGGGGGAGCAGTACTTC.